The 28 T cell receptor beta chains below come from one sample, sequenced in a study of OX40 agonist ivuxolimab in advanced cancers. Libraries were constructed by the immunoSEQ multiplex PCR assay. TCRdb obtained this table from immuneACCESS and retained in-frame rearrangements with V and J assigned. These tables miss some clones; where compared with another copy, unresolved V genes account for less than half of the shortfall, and the remainder is unexplained. For this sample there are fewer than 35,000 clones; 75% to 85% appear just once. Clones ranked in the top ten supply less than 20% of the sample. The sample in question was CD4+ or CD8+ T cells sorted from blood, obtained in a trial of the OX40 agonist ivuxolimab. The receptors shown here come from an adult with an advanced solid tumor such as melanoma, head and neck, liver or kidney cancer.

The chain joins TRBV27 to TRBJ1-1; possibly TRBD1 for D (5 bases). Trimming took 11 bases from V and 8 from J, leaving 15 bases between them. The CDR3 consists of 11 residues. Germline CDR1 MNHEY, CDR2 SMNVEV (reference sequence). The CDR3 sequence is CAGTGRREAFF. The CDR3, as DNA: TGTGCCGGCACAGGCCGTCGGGAAGCTTTCTTT.

This chain uses TRBV29-1 with TRBJ2-3; no clear D. Trimming shortened V by 4 bases and J by 6 bases, and 14 bases separated the two germline ends. Germline-derived CDR1 and CDR2 are SQVTM and ANQGSEA. The CDR3 runs to 13 residues. CDR3 sequence reads: CSVGNPASDTQYF. CDR3 in DNA: TGCAGCGTTGGTAATCCCGCCAGCGATACGCAGTATTTT.

This chain joins TRBV4-3 and TRBJ2-5; D is possibly TRBD1 (6 bases). This CDR3 spans 15 amino acids. Germline V gene sequence: CDR1 LGHNA, CDR2 YSLEER. V was cut by 3 bases and J by 5 bases, with 16 bases left in between. In DNA form, the CDR3 reads TGCGCCAGCAGCCAGGGAACAGGGTGGTACGAGACCCAGTACTTC. Translated: CASSQGTGWYETQYF.

This clone has only one observation. J is TRBJ2-5 and V is TRBV12-2; the tabulated D call, TRBD2, remains unverified against the DNA. TRBV12-2 is recorded as a pseudogene. The CDR3 is 17 residues long. The CDR3 region is CASRLGKRLADQETQYF. The DNA for the CDR3 is TGTGCAAGTCGCTTAGGAAAAAGACTAGCGGATCAAGAGACCCAGTACTTC.

This rearrangement joins TRBV7-3 to TRBJ2-5, with D perhaps TRBD1 (6 bases). V lost 2 bases and J lost 3, with 10 bases in between. Germline-derived CDR1 and CDR2 are SGHTA and FQGTGA. The CDR3 consists of 14 residues. The CDR3 is CASSLSGEKETQYF. The CDR3 nucleotides read TGTGCCAGCAGCTTATCAGGGGAGAAAGAGACCCAGTACTTC. The variable domain in full, completed from reference TRBV7-3 and TRBJ2-5, reads GAGVSQTPSNKVTEKGKYVELRCDPISGHTALYWYRQSLGQGPEFLIYFQGTGAADDSGLPNDRFFAVRPEGSVSTLKIQRTERGDSAVYLCASSLSGEKETQYFGPGTRLLVL.

This clone showed up just a few times. The genes are TRBV29-1 and TRBJ2-5; D possibly matches TRBD1 or TRBD2 (5 bases each). V lost 7 bases, J lost 7 bases, and 22 bases lay in between. Germline values: CDR1 SQVTM, CDR2 ANQGSEA. The CDR3 covers 14 residues. CDR3 bases: TGCAGCGCGATACGGGACCCTCCGATTGGGACCCAGTACTTC. Amino acids: CSAIRDPPIGTQYF.

The rearrangement uses TRBV4-1 and TRBJ2-1, with D maybe TRBD1 (5 bases). CDR3 length: 15 amino acids. Trimming took off 4 bases at V and 5 bases at J, with 15 bases between the two ends. Germline lookup yields CDR1 MGHRA and CDR2 YSYEKL. CDR3 DNA sequence: TGCGCCAGCAGCCGAGCAGGGAACGGTGACAATGAGCAGTTCTTC. Translating gives CASSRAGNGDNEQFF.

The chain links TRBV5-1 to TRBJ2-5; 7 bases align to TRBD1. The CDR3 consists of 13 residues. The J segment lost 5 bases and the V segment lost 7 bases, leaving 8 bases of the junction unmatched. CDR1 is SGHRS, CDR2 YFSETQ, per germline. The DNA of the CDR3 is TGCGCCAGCCGGGACAGAGTAGGTGAGACCCAGTACTTC. Its protein product is CASRDRVGETQYF.

This clone turned up a few times. V gene TRBV2 combines with J gene TRBJ2-2, with 9 bases aligning to TRBD2. J gave up 4 bases and V 0 bases, and 3 bases lay outside the gene matches. Per germline, CDR1 SNHLY and CDR2 FYNNEI. CDR3 length: 16 amino acids. CDR3 protein: CASSEAAGGPTGELFF. The CDR3 nucleotides are TGTGCCAGCAGTGAAGCGGCGGGGGGGCCCACCGGGGAGCTGTTTTTT.

The genes are TRBV9 and TRBJ2-1; D may correspond to TRBD1 or TRBD2 (5 bases each). There are 17 residues in the CDR3. Per germline, CDR1 SGDLS and CDR2 YYNGEE. Between the trimmed V and J ends, which lost 2 bases and 2 bases, there was a span of 17 bases. CDR3 bases: TGTGCCAGCAGCGTCCGGCCTGGGACGGGTCCCTACAATGAGCAGTTCTTC. The encoded protein is CASSVRPGTGPYNEQFF.

The genes are TRBV7-2 and TRBJ2-3; D ambiguous. V was pared by 1 base and J by 1 base, with 9 bases between. The CDR3 covers 15 residues. Germline CDR1 is SGHTA and CDR2 is FQGNSA. Here the CDR3 reads CASSLGLWGTDTQYF. CDR3 coding DNA: TGTGCCAGCAGCTTAGGACTCTGGGGCACAGATACGCAGTATTTT.

This sequence joins TRBV6-5 and TRBJ1-2, with D tentatively TRBD1 (6 bases). The ends were cut back, 5 bases at V and 6 bases at J, with 13 bases in the middle. The CDR3 has 13 amino acids. Looked up from germline, CDR1 is MNHEY and CDR2 is SVGAGI. CDR3 sequence reads: CASSPFRGDGYTF. CDR3 DNA sequence: TGTGCCAGCAGTCCCTTCAGGGGAGATGGCTACACCTTC.

The J gene is TRBJ2-5, the V gene TRBV2; TRBD2 agrees at 10 bases. Trimming at V came to 8 bases and at J to 1 base, leaving 4 bases not matched to a gene. Germline loops: CDR1 SNHLY, CDR2 FYNNEI. The CDR3 is made up of 14 amino acids. The CDR3 DNA reads TGTGCCAGCCGACAGCGGGGGGGCCAAGAGACCCAGTACTTC. It translates to CASRQRGGQETQYF.

The table lists this clone with a count of one. V usage is TRBV9 and J usage is TRBJ2-3; D remains unclear. The V end was cut by 0 bases, the J end by 2 bases, with 7 bases between. Germline assignment: CDR1 SGDLS and CDR2 YYNGEE. CDR3 size: 14 residues. CDR3 nucleotide sequence: TGTGCCAGCAGCGTAGGTGACAACACAGATACGCAGTATTTT. This gives the protein CASSVGDNTDTQYF.

In DNA form, the CDR3 reads TGTGCCAGCAGCCTAGGACGGAGAAAGAGCTCTGGGGCCAACGTCCTGACTTTC. Protein sequence: CASSLGRRKSSGANVLTF. This sequence joins TRBV11-2 and TRBJ2-6; D gene unclear. The V end was cut by 5 bases, the J end by 0 bases, with 17 bases between. CDR1 is SGHAT, CDR2 FQNNGV, per germline. This CDR3 is 18 amino acids long.

The J gene is TRBJ2-7, the V gene TRBV7-8; 8 nucleotides match TRBD1. J was trimmed by 4 bases and V by 1 base; bases with no gene match: 9. CDR1 and CDR2 from the germline V gene are SGHVS and FQNEAQ. This CDR3 comprises 16 residues. The DNA of the CDR3 is TGTGCCAGCAGCTTAGGGACAGGGCTCACCGTTTACGAGCAGTACTTC. This encodes CASSLGTGLTVYEQYF.

The chain carries TRBV11-2 and TRBJ2-1, with D perhaps assigned TRBD1 or TRBD2 (5 bases each). The germline gives CDR1 SGHAT, CDR2 FQNNGV. CDR3 length: 14 amino acids. Trimming left V 4 bases short and J 5 bases short, with 12 bases between. Written as DNA, the CDR3 is TGTGCCAGCAGCTCTTATCTGGGGGACAATGAGCAGTTCTTC. The encoded protein is CASSSYLGDNEQFF.

The V and J genes are TRBV20-1 and TRBJ1-1; D gene ambiguous. The V end lost 1 base, the J end lost 3 bases, and 3 bases lay between the germline ends. This CDR3 is 11 amino acids long. Germline V CDR1 and CDR2: DFQATT, SNEGSKA (reference sequence). The CDR3 loop reads CSARVHTEAFF. In DNA form, the CDR3 reads TGCAGTGCTAGAGTGCACACTGAAGCTTTCTTT.

The chain joins TRBV15 to TRBJ2-7; D may be TRBD1 or TRBD2 (5 bases each). The CDR3 spans 13 residues. Germline-derived CDR1 and CDR2 are LNHNV and YYDKDF (reference sequence). V lost 9 bases and J 6 bases, leaving 18 bases between the germline ends. The CDR3, as DNA: TGTGCCACAGCCCGGGGCAGAACCTCCGAGCAGTACTTC. It codes for CATARGRTSEQYF.

This rearrangement joins TRBV27 to TRBJ1-4; 9 positions match TRBD1. CDR3 size: 20 residues. V trimming: 7 bases; J trimming: 6 bases; junction bases outside the gene matches: 24. CDR1 and CDR2 (germline): MNHEY, SMNVEV (reference sequence). CDR3 coding DNA: TGTGCCAGCATACCCCCCCCGGGACAGGGTTTTTCCGCCGCCCATGAAAAACTGTTTTTT. It is translated as CASIPPPGQGFSAAHEKLFF. The full variable domain, with the rest looked up from reference TRBV27 and TRBJ1-4, is EAQVTQNPRYLITVTGKKLTVTCSQNMNHEYMSWYRQDPGLGLRQIYYSMNVEVTDKGDVPEGYKVSRKEKRNFPLILESPSPNQTSLYFCASIPPPGQGFSAAHEKLFFGSGTQLSVL.

The chain is built from TRBV30 and TRBJ1-6; weak D call: TRBD1 (5 bases). Germline V CDR1 and CDR2: GTSNPN, SVGIG (reference sequence). Trimming pared 5 bases from V and 8 bases from J, leaving 13 bases between. The CDR3 is made up of 13 amino acids. In DNA form, the CDR3 reads TGTGCCTGGCACGGCGGGGCTTATTCACCCCTCCACTTT. This codes for CAWHGGAYSPLHF.

J is TRBJ2-2 and V is TRBV5-5, with a weak D call TRBD1 (5 bases). Germline CDR1 and CDR2: SGHKS and YYEKEE (reference sequence). The CDR3 has 14 residues. V was clipped by 4 bases and J by 6 bases, with 13 bases between them. DNA of the CDR3: TGTGCCAGCAGCCTGCCCAGGGTACCCGGGGAGCTGTTTTTT. Translation gives CASSLPRVPGELFF.

The V and J genes are TRBV9 and TRBJ1-4; D gene uncertain. This CDR3 has 15 residues. The ends were cut back, 2 bases at V and 8 bases at J, with 16 bases in the middle. Germline V lookup: CDR1 SGDLS, CDR2 YYNGEE. The chain's CDR3 is CASSVGALVGEKLFF. The CDR3 DNA follows: TGTGCCAGCAGCGTGGGAGCCCTGGTGGGAGAAAAACTGTTTTTT.

This chain connects TRBV7-9 to TRBJ1-1; D gene unclear. This CDR3 has 13 amino acids. V dropped 5 bases and J dropped 0 bases, with 7 bases sitting between them. The germline gives CDR1 SEHNR, CDR2 FQNEAQ (reference sequence). CDR3 loop: CASSVSLNTEAFF. Here the CDR3 DNA reads TGTGCCAGCAGCGTCAGTTTGAACACTGAAGCTTTCTTT. Variable domain in full (rest from reference TRBV7-9 and TRBJ1-1): DTGVSQNPRHKITKRGQNVTFRCDPISEHNRLYWYRQTLGQGPEFLTYFQNEAQLEKSRLLSDRFSAERPKGSFSTLEIQRTEQGDSAMYLCASSVSLNTEAFFGQGTRLTVV.

This chain connects TRBV5-1 to TRBJ2-3; TRBD1 aligns across 9 bases. CDR1 is SGHRS and CDR2 is YFSETQ in the germline V gene. The CDR3 runs 16 residues. J gave up 5 bases and V 4 bases, and 11 bases lay outside the gene matches. The CDR3 is CASSLNPGQGKDTQYF. For the CDR3, the DNA is TGCGCCAGCAGCCTCAACCCGGGACAGGGTAAAGATACGCAGTATTTT.

This clone was recorded once. The chain employs TRBV9 and TRBJ1-4; perhaps TRBD1 as D (6 bases). CDR3 size: 17 residues. Germline CDR1 and CDR2: SGDLS and YYNGEE. The V and J ends lost 0 bases and 0 bases respectively, with 12 bases between them. The CDR3 sequence: CASSVGGTIATNEKLFF. The CDR3 bases are TGTGCCAGCAGCGTAGGTGGGACAATTGCAACTAATGAAAAACTGTTTTTT.

This clone has only a few counts. The chain employs TRBV28 and TRBJ1-4; the D gene is possibly TRBD1 (5 bases). Germline V gene lookup returns CDR1 MDHEN and CDR2 SYDVKM. The V end lost 6 bases, the J end lost 9 bases, and 17 bases lay between the germline ends. This CDR3 contains 14 residues. This CDR3 is CASSPGGGYKKLFF. The CDR3 DNA is TGTGCCAGCAGCCCGGGGGGGGGATATAAAAAACTGTTTTTT.

This clone was observed a few times. The chain joins TRBV28 to TRBJ2-1; D unresolved. CDR1 is MDHEN, CDR2 SYDVKM, per germline. The germline V and J ends were trimmed by 5 bases and 0 bases, with 17 bases remaining between them. This CDR3 contains 17 residues. The CDR3 bases are TGTGCCAGCAGTCGCTTGGCCTTCCAGAGCTCCTACAATGAGCAGTTCTTC. It translates to CASSRLAFQSSYNEQFF.